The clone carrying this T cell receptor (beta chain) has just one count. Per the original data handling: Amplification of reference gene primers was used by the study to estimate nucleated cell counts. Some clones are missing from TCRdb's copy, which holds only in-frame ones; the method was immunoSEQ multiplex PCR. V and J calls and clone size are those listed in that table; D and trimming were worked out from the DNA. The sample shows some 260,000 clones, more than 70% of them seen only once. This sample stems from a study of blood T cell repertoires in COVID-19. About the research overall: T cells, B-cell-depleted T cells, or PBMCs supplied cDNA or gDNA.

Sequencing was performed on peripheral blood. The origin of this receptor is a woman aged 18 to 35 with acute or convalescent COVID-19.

CDR3 in amino acids: CASSLAGPETQYF. Written as DNA, the CDR3 is TGTGCCAGCAGCCTAGCGGGTCCGGAGACCCAGTACTTC. The gene calls are TRBV11-2 and TRBJ2-5, with 8 nucleotides matching TRBD2. The V segment lost 5 bases and the J segment 5 bases; nucleotides outside the gene matches: 4. Germline values: CDR1 SGHAT, CDR2 FQNNGV. This CDR3 spans 13 amino acids.